The table lists the clone carrying this T cell receptor beta chain with a few counts. Its antigen remains unidentified. The source of the sample is a study of early T cells in non-severe SARS-CoV-2 infection. Study context: Whole-blood bulk RNA, unsorted, was sequenced, and chains were unpaired.

Overall study results and limits: A preference for anti-spike CD8 responses marked VDJdb matching, which missed private and CD4 specificities.

Unique molecular identifiers were added to individual cDNA molecules. Each CDR3 protein gets one entry after TCRdb re-called the 5' RACE reads with MiXCR. The sample consists of some 60,000 distinct CDR3 sequences, about 9.1% of them appearing once. The CDR3 totals 13 residues. The ends were cut back, 2 bases at V and 8 bases at J, with 10 bases in the middle. The V gene's germline CDR1 is ENHRY and CDR2 SYGVKD. The chain has TRBV10-3 and TRBJ2-1, with D perhaps matching TRBD2 (6 bases). Sequencing was carried out using whole blood. The sequence was collected from an adult who was a healthcare worker with PCR-confirmed SARS-CoV-2 infection or an uninfected control (not recorded which). CDR3: CAISEASEYEQFF. CDR3 in DNA: TGTGCCATCAGTGAGGCTAGCGAGTATGAGCAGTTCTTC.